This T cell receptor beta chain was sequenced for a study of shared clonotypes between healthy human individuals. CDR1 is MGHRA, CDR2 YSYEKL, per germline. The CDR3 is 15 residues long. V was pared by 4 bases and J by 5 bases, with 4 bases of the junction left unmatched. The table came from immunoSEQ multiplex PCR; TCRdb's copy has only in-frame clones and leaves some out. This repertoire shows a few million clones, over 85% found once; its top ten account for about 1.6%. CD45RO-negative CD8 cells positively selected for CCR7 made up the naive population, which excluded terminally differentiated effector memory CD45RA+ cells.

Material: naive CD8+ T cells from PBMCs. This receptor was identified in a man between 18 and 29 years old in good health. Some clones in this sample may be carry-over from other donors' samples. This chain joins TRBV4-1 and TRBJ2-7, with 14 bases aligning to TRBD2. Written as DNA, the CDR3 is TGCGCCAGCAGCCTGGGACTAGCGGGAGTACACGAGCAGTACTTC. It encodes CASSLGLAGVHEQYF.